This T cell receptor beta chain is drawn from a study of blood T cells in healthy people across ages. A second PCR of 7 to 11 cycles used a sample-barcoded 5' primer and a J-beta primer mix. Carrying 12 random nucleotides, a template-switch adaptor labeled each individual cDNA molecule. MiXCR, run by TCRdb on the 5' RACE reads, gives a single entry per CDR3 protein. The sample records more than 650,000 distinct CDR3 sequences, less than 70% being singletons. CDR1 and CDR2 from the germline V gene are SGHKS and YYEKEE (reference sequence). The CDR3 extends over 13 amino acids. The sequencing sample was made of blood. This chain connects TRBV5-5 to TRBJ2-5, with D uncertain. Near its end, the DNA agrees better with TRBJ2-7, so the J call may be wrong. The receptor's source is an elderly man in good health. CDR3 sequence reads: CASSSFAGYEQYF. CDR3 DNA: TGTGCCAGCAGCTCGTTCGCCGGATACGAGCAGTACTTC.